This T cell receptor (beta chain) was sequenced in a study of T cells after posttransplantation cyclophosphamide. The study, taken as a whole, reports: TRB clonality was highly associated with recipient CMV seropositivity and reactivation. Later blood repertoires were often dominated by clones from the donor CD8+ memory compartment. Tissue-infiltrating T cells from skin or gut overlapped little with blood T cells.

This table comes from immunoSEQ multiplex PCR, and its TCRdb copy is limited to in-frame clones, with some not included. The table includes 25,000 or so clones, about 83% detected once. Comment on this clone: Its antigen is undetermined.

The length of the CDR3 is 13 residues. Trimming stripped 4 bases from V and 4 bases from J, with 11 bases between. The germline V gene has CDR1 SGHRS and CDR2 YFSETQ. The TCR was taken from a woman aged 55-69 years with a blood cancer, CMV-positive, and with a related stem cell donor. The gene calls are TRBV5-1 and TRBJ1-1; D is possibly TRBD1 (6 bases). Sequencing was performed on PBMCs. DNA of the CDR3: TGCGCCAGCAGCCAACAGGGAAGCACTGAAGCTTTCTTT. Its translation: CASSQQGSTEAFF.